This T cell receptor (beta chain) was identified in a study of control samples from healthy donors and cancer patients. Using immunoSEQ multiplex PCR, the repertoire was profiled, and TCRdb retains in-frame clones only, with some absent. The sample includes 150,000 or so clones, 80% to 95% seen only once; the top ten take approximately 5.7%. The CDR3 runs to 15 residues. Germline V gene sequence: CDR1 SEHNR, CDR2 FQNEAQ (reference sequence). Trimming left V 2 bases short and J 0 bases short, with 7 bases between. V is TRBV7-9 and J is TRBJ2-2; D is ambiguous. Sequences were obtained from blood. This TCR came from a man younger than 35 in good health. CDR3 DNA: TGTGCCAGCAGCTTAAGAGAGCCGAACACCGGGGAGCTGTTTTTT. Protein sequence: CASSLREPNTGELFF.